The sequence of this T cell receptor beta chain was determined in a study of blood T cell repertoires in COVID-19. Clones were sequenced by immunoSEQ multiplex PCR, and TCRdb holds only the in-frame ones, with some missing. The sample holds more than 350,000 clones, around nine tenths seen once. The sample taken for sequencing was PBMCs or T cells enriched from blood (not recorded which). The receptor was derived from a woman aged 45 to 65 who had recovered from COVID-19.

CDR3 sequence (DNA): TGTGCCAGCAGTGCTCAGACGGGGGTGACTAACTATGGCTACACCTTC. It translates to CASSAQTGVTNYGYTF. This chain uses TRBV6-1 with TRBJ1-2; TRBD1 is a possible D gene (5 bases). Germline CDR1 is MNHNS and CDR2 is SASEGT. V was shortened by 4 bases and J by 0 bases, with 15 bases between the two germline ends. CDR3 length: 16 amino acids.